This is a list of T cell receptor beta chains from one sample in a study of cytomegalovirus exposure and HLA in healthy donors. Repertoires were generated with immunoSEQ multiplex PCR, while TCRdb's copy carries only in-frame clones and drops some. The data contain roughly 160,000 clones, approximately 71% of them singletons. The specimen was PBMCs. These receptors originate from a girl aged 10 to 17 in good health and CMV-seronegative. CDR3s include the opening cysteine and the closing phenylalanine or tryptophan. The D gene is left open where the match is weak. Size values are once, few and many counts, or a class for expanded clones, and some rows have none.

cdr3_aa cdr3_nt j_call v_call d_call clone_size
CASVRGRTDTQYF TGTGCCTCGGTGAGGGGGAGAACAGATACGCAGTATTTT TRBJ2-3 TRBV30 . .
CASSIQGAPNEQFF TGTGCCAGTAGTATCCAGGGGGCCCCCAATGAGCAGTTCTTC TRBJ2-1 TRBV19 TRBD1 .
CSVAGQGNSYEQYF TGCAGCGTCGCCGGACAGGGGAACTCCTACGAGCAGTACTTC TRBJ2-7 TRBV29-1 TRBD1 once
CASSWGPGETQYF TGTGCCAGCAGTTGGGGCCCGGGAGAGACCCAGTACTTC TRBJ2-5 TRBV27 . .
CASSYARQVYGYTF TGTGCCAGCAGTTACGCACGACAGGTCTATGGCTACACCTTC TRBJ1-2 TRBV6-5 . .
CASSLGASGETQYF TGCGCCAGCAGCTTGGGGGCTAGCGGGGAGACCCAGTACTTC TRBJ2-5 TRBV5-1 TRBD2 .
CASSLAGYGYTF TGTGCCAGCAGCTTGGCGGGGTATGGCTACACCTTC TRBJ1-2 TRBV5-8 . few
CASSLEAGQARGYTF TGCGCCAGCAGCTTGGAGGCGGGACAGGCTCGGGGCTACACCTTC TRBJ1-2 TRBV5-1 TRBD1 .
CASSLGAGHTGELFF TGTGCCAGCAGCTTAGGGGCAGGCCACACCGGGGAGCTGTTTTTT TRBJ2-2 TRBV11-1 . .
CASSLDSSYEQYF TGTGCCAGTAGTCTCGACTCCTCCTACGAGCAGTACTTC TRBJ2-7 TRBV19 . .
CASSLPGTDTQYF TGTGCCAGCAGCTTACCTGGCACAGATACGCAGTATTTT TRBJ2-3 TRBV7-3 . .
CASSLASSTDTQYF TGCGCCAGCAGCTTGGCGAGTAGCACAGATACGCAGTATTTT TRBJ2-3 TRBV5-1 . .
CASDQAGTEAFF TGTGCTAGTGACCAGGCGGGCACTGAAGCTTTCTTT TRBJ1-1 TRBV12-5 . .
CASSRLGSTEAFF TGTGCCAGCAGCCGCCTGGGGAGCACTGAAGCTTTCTTT TRBJ1-1 TRBV27 . .